Presented here are 27 T cell receptor beta chains from one specimen sequenced in a study of molecular identifiers for immune sequencing clone quantification. MiXCR was run by TCRdb on the PCR reads, yielding one entry per CDR3 protein. The sample lists around 470,000 distinct CDR3 sequences, around a fifth occurring once. The sequenced sample consisted of naive CD8+ T cells from blood, with Jurkat cell RNA spiked in. Subset described: FACS-sorted CD8+CD4-CCR7+CD45RA+ naive T cells. The receptors were gathered from a human donor in good health. Some libraries in this study had Jurkat cell RNA spiked in.

The sample holds a few counts of this clonotype. The V and J genes are TRBV24-1 and TRBJ2-1; 7 nucleotides match TRBD1. CDR3 length equals 17 residues. With 4 bases clipped from V and 7 bases from J, the junction kept 15 bases outside the gene matches. Germline V gene sequence: CDR1 KGHDR, CDR2 SFDVKD. In DNA, the CDR3 is TGTGCCACCAGTGACGAAACGACAGGGTCCGGGTCGAATGAGCAGTTCTTC. Protein sequence: CATSDETTGSGSNEQFF.

This clonotype was counted between two and nine times. The chain has TRBV4-3 and TRBJ2-1, with TRBD2 matching 8 bases. Trimming at V came to 0 bases and at J to 4 bases, leaving 8 bases not matched to a gene. This CDR3 contains 17 residues. Germline V lookup: CDR1 LGHNA, CDR2 YSLEER. The CDR3 loop is CASSQDLPQRGYNEQFF. CDR3 nucleotide sequence: TGCGCCAGCAGCCAAGATTTGCCCCAGCGGGGGTACAATGAGCAGTTCTTC.

This clonotype was recorded at least ten times. The chain has TRBV28 and TRBJ2-3; 11 bases are a match to TRBD2. Germline CDR1 and CDR2: MDHEN and SYDVKM. CDR3 size: 17 residues. V was pared by 3 bases and J by 1 base, with 6 bases of the junction left unmatched. CDR3 in amino acids: CASSLDWTSGRTDTQYF. The CDR3 DNA follows: TGTGCCAGCAGTTTGGATTGGACTAGCGGGCGCACAGATACGCAGTATTTT.

This clonotype was counted ten times or more. V usage is TRBV18 and J usage is TRBJ2-3; 12 bases fit TRBD2. CDR1 and CDR2 (germline): KGHSH, LQKENI. V was pared by 2 bases and J by 3 bases, with 9 bases of the junction left unmatched. This CDR3 has 18 amino acids. The CDR3 coding sequence is TGTGCCAGCTCACCAACTAGCGGGAGGATCGGTGGGACAGATACGCAGTATTTT. This codes for CASSPTSGRIGGTDTQYF.

This clonotype has only a few counts. The chain has TRBV11-2 and TRBJ1-1; D not certain. The CDR3 spans 12 residues. The germline CDR1 and CDR2 sequences are SGHAT and FQNNGV. Deletions cut 1 base from V and 5 bases from J, with 5 bases between. The CDR3 nucleotides read TGTGCCAGCAGCTTAGTGTGGACTGAAGCTTTCTTT. This gives the protein CASSLVWTEAFF.

Notes on this clonotype: One junction end disagrees with the germline gene, perhaps due to a read error. The V call is TRBV30, the J call TRBJ1-1; D unclear. The CDR3 covers 12 residues. Per the germline V gene, CDR1 is GTSNPN and CDR2 is SVGIG (reference sequence). In DNA form, the CDR3 reads TGTGCCTGGGGAGAGATGAACACTGAAGCTCTCTTT. This encodes CAWGEMNTEALF.

This clonotype has a handful of counts. The CDR3 DNA reads TGTGCCAGCAGCTTAGCCTCGGGACTTAACTACAATGAGCAGTTCTTC. It specifies CASSLASGLNYNEQFF. The V and J genes are TRBV11-2 and TRBJ2-1, with D perhaps TRBD2 (6 bases). The germline CDR1 and CDR2 sequences are SGHAT and FQNNGV. Deletions cut 1 base from V and 3 bases from J, with 13 bases between. The CDR3 spans 16 residues.

The chain uses TRBV7-1 and TRBJ2-1; D gene ambiguous. TRBV7-1 is treated as an ORF (open reading frame) with a function not yet certain. The length of the CDR3 is 15 residues. V was pared by 5 bases and J by 1 base, with 12 bases between. The chain's CDR3 is CASSPPLFSYNEQFF. CDR3 sequence (DNA): TGTGCCAGCAGCCCCCCCCTATTTTCCTACAATGAGCAGTTCTTC.

This clonotype was counted only a few times. V and J are TRBV11-3 and TRBJ2-7; maybe TRBD2 (5 bases). The V gene lost 0 bases and the J gene lost 5 bases, with 8 bases spanning the gap. The CDR3 has 13 residues. Per germline, CDR1 SGHNT and CDR2 YENEEA. CDR3 DNA sequence: TGTGCCAGCAGCTTAGATGCGGGCGACGAGCAGTACTTC. Its translation is CASSLDAGDEQYF. Complete variable domain (other parts from reference TRBV11-3 and TRBJ2-7): EAGVVQSPRYKIIEKKQPVAFWCNPISGHNTLYWYLQNLGQGPELLIRYENEEAVDDSQLPKDRFSAERLKGVDSTLKIQPAELGDSAVYLCASSLDAGDEQYFGPGTRLTVT.

This clonotype was detected only a few times. The chain joins TRBV10-2 to TRBJ2-2; perhaps TRBD1 as D (6 bases). Germline values: CDR1 WSHSY, CDR2 SAAADI. V was shortened by 8 bases and J by 2 bases, with 15 bases between the two germline ends. There are 15 residues in the CDR3. DNA for the CDR3: TGCGCCAGCGGAACAGGGTCGACAAACACCGGGGAGCTGTTTTTT. It codes for CASGTGSTNTGELFF.

Details on this clonotype: One end of the junction fails to match germline, which may point to a read error. The chain joins TRBV5-3 to TRBJ2-1, with 9 bases aligning to TRBD1. TRBV5-3 is marked as an open reading frame, function uncertain. The CDR3 is made up of 18 amino acids. CDR3 residues: CASSLAPSGTGSYNEQFF. The CDR3 coding sequence is TGTGCCAGCAGCTTGGCCCCCTCCGGGACAGGGTCCTACAATGAGCAGTTCTTC.

This clonotype was detected ten times or more. The V call is TRBV28, the J call TRBJ2-3, with TRBD2 matching over 10 bases. The CDR3 extends over 18 amino acids. CDR1 is MDHEN, CDR2 SYDVKM, per germline. The trim removed 3 bases at V and 6 bases at J, leaving 15 bases unmatched. This chain's CDR3 is CASSFLAGEVQESDTQYF. The CDR3 nucleotides are TGTGCCAGCAGTTTTCTAGCGGGAGAGGTTCAGGAAAGTGATACGCAGTATTTT. Filled out from reference TRBV28 and TRBJ2-3, the complete variable domain reads DVKVTQSSRYLVKRTGEKVFLECVQDMDHENMFWYRQDPGLGLRLIYFSYDVKMKEKGDIPEGYSVSREKKERFSLILESASTNQTSMYLCASSFLAGEVQESDTQYFGPGTRLTVL.

As DNA, the CDR3 is TGTGCCCGGGGGGGAAGGAGGCTACACTACGAGCAGTACTTC. Its translation is CARGGRRLHYEQYF. This chain uses TRBV7-9 with TRBJ2-7, with 8 bases fitting TRBD2. This CDR3 spans 14 amino acids. Per germline, CDR1 SEHNR and CDR2 FQNEAQ (reference sequence). V lost 11 bases to trimming and J lost 3 bases; unmatched junction nucleotides: 12.

The chain is built from TRBV7-9 and TRBJ1-6, with D perhaps matching TRBD1 (5 bases). The CDR3 length is 17 residues. The ends were cut back, 1 base at V and 1 base at J, with 11 bases in the middle. CDR1 and CDR2 (germline): SEHNR, FQNEAQ (reference sequence). The CDR3 bases are TGTGCCAGCAGCTTAGATGGCAGGGTTTCCTATAATTCACCCCTCCACTTT. Translated: CASSLDGRVSYNSPLHF.

The chain's CDR3 is CASTSGGTNTGELFF. CDR3 nucleotides: TGTGCCAGCACTAGCGGGGGGACGAACACCGGGGAGCTGTTTTTT. This sequence joins TRBV2 and TRBJ2-2; TRBD2 aligns across 11 bases. The CDR3 runs to 15 residues. With 7 bases clipped from V and 0 bases from J, the junction kept 1 base outside the gene matches. CDR1 is SNHLY and CDR2 is FYNNEI in the germline V gene.

This clonotype was counted between two and nine times. This chain uses TRBV13 with TRBJ2-6; 10 bases line up with TRBD2. Germline V gives CDR1 PRHDT, CDR2 FYEKMQ (reference sequence). There are 17 residues in the CDR3. Unmatched junction bases numbered 6, after V lost 7 bases and J lost 0 bases. CDR3 coding DNA: TGTGCCAGCAAAAACCTAGCGGGGGACTCTGGGGCCAACGTCCTGACTTTC. As protein: CASKNLAGDSGANVLTF.

There are a few counts of this clonotype. This chain connects TRBV5-8 to TRBJ1-4; D perhaps matches TRBD1 (5 bases). Trimming pared 2 bases from V and 0 bases from J, leaving 23 bases between. The CDR3 has 20 amino acids. Per germline, CDR1 SGHTS and CDR2 YDEGEE. The CDR3 DNA reads as TGTGCCAGCAGCTTTAATATAGGGCTGTCCTACAGGCCAACTAATGAAAAACTGTTTTTT. Its translation is CASSFNIGLSYRPTNEKLFF.

In its sample, this clonotype was seen once. The junction differs from germline at one of its ends, possibly a read error. The chain carries TRBV3-1 and TRBJ2-7, with no clear D. Germline assignment: CDR1 LGHDT and CDR2 YNNKEL (reference sequence). This CDR3 is built from 12 residues. The CDR3 DNA reads as TGTGTCAGCAGCCCGCGCTCCTACGAGCAGTACTTC. Translation gives CVSSPRSYEQYF.

A remark on this clonotype: Given a much more abundant clone one base away, this may be a read error. The CDR3 here is CASSRDRGLTDTRYF. The CDR3 bases are TGCGCCAGCAGCCGGGACAGGGGACTCACAGATACGCGGTATTTT. The gene calls are TRBV4-3 and TRBJ2-3, with 10 bases fitting TRBD1. Germline values: CDR1 LGHNA, CDR2 YSLEER. CDR3 length: 15 amino acids.

This clonotype has a handful of counts. This chain links TRBV12-3 or TRBV12-4 with TRBJ2-2; D is perhaps TRBD2 (7 bases). Between the trimmed V and J ends, which lost 10 bases and 6 bases, there was a span of 21 bases. The CDR3 extends over 15 amino acids. CDR3 region: CATTRGTWGAGELFF. CDR3 DNA sequence: TGTGCCACCACGCGGGGGACATGGGGGGCCGGGGAGCTGTTTTTT.

As for this clonotype: Without the conserved terminal phenylalanine or tryptophan, this CDR3 likely stems from a read error. The chain recombines TRBV28 with TRBJ2-1; the D gene could be TRBD1 or TRBD2 (5 bases each). Germline CDR1 is MDHEN and CDR2 is SYDVKM. This CDR3 region has 15 residues. V shed 7 bases and J shed 2 bases, with 15 bases lying between them. In nucleotides, the CDR3 is TGTGCCAGCAAGGACGGGACCCCCCCCTACAATGAGCAGTTCCTC. This gives the protein CASKDGTPPYNEQFL.

As concerns this clonotype: A read error is possible here, since a much larger clone lies one base away. V usage is TRBV6-5 and J usage is TRBJ2-7; no reliable D call. The CDR3 contains 13 residues. V lost 6 bases to trimming and J lost 7 bases, with 16 bases between them. Germline CDR1 MNHEY, CDR2 SVGAGI. CDR3 in amino acids: CASSPETSVEQYF. The CDR3, as DNA: TGTGCCAGCAGCCCTGAGACGTCGGTAGAGCAGTACTTC.

This chain links TRBV3-1 with TRBJ2-3, with TRBD2 matching 10 bases. The CDR3 runs to 15 residues. V was clipped by 2 bases and J by 5 bases; unmatched bases: 4. Germline loops: CDR1 LGHDT, CDR2 YNNKEL (reference sequence). CDR3 nucleotide sequence: TGTGCCAGCAGCCAACTAGCGGGAGTATTAGATACGCAGTATTTT. Protein sequence: CASSQLAGVLDTQYF.

The sample holds many counts of this clonotype. The chain employs TRBV4-1 and TRBJ2-7; TRBD1 might be the D (6 bases). Between the trimmed V and J ends, which lost 5 bases and 2 bases, there was a span of 13 bases. CDR1 is MGHRA and CDR2 is YSYEKL in the germline V gene. The CDR3 spans 14 residues. CDR3 DNA sequence: TGCGCCAGCAGCTCCCGGGACATTGCCTACGAGCAGTACTTC. Translating it yields CASSSRDIAYEQYF.

This clonotype showed up many times. The chain links TRBV30 to TRBJ2-7; 8 positions agree with TRBD2. This CDR3 is 12 amino acids long. In germline, CDR1 is GTSNPN, CDR2 SVGIG (reference sequence). After removal of 5 bases from V and 5 bases from J, the junction contained 5 bases not matched to a gene. Written as DNA, the CDR3 is TGTGCCTGGTCGGGGGGGCCCCACGAGCAGTACTTC. Its protein is CAWSGGPHEQYF.

The genes are TRBV27 and TRBJ1-6; tentative D call: TRBD1 (5 bases). V gave up 8 bases and J gave up 7 bases, with 12 bases separating them. There are 13 residues in the CDR3. Germline CDR1 and CDR2: MNHEY and SMNVEV (reference sequence). CDR3 residues: CASRGVENSPLHF. The CDR3 DNA sequence: TGTGCCAGCCGAGGGGTGGAAAATTCACCCCTCCACTTT.

The V call is TRBV6-2 or TRBV6-3, the J call TRBJ2-7, with TRBD2 matching over 8 bases. The length of the CDR3 is 19 residues. The trim removed 2 bases at V and 4 bases at J, leaving 19 bases unmatched. Looked up from germline, CDR1 is MNHEY and CDR2 is SVGEGT. CDR3 sequence reads: CASSYGRSRTSGFGYEQYF. CDR3 bases: TGTGCCAGCAGTTACGGTCGCTCCCGTACTAGCGGTTTTGGATACGAGCAGTACTTC.